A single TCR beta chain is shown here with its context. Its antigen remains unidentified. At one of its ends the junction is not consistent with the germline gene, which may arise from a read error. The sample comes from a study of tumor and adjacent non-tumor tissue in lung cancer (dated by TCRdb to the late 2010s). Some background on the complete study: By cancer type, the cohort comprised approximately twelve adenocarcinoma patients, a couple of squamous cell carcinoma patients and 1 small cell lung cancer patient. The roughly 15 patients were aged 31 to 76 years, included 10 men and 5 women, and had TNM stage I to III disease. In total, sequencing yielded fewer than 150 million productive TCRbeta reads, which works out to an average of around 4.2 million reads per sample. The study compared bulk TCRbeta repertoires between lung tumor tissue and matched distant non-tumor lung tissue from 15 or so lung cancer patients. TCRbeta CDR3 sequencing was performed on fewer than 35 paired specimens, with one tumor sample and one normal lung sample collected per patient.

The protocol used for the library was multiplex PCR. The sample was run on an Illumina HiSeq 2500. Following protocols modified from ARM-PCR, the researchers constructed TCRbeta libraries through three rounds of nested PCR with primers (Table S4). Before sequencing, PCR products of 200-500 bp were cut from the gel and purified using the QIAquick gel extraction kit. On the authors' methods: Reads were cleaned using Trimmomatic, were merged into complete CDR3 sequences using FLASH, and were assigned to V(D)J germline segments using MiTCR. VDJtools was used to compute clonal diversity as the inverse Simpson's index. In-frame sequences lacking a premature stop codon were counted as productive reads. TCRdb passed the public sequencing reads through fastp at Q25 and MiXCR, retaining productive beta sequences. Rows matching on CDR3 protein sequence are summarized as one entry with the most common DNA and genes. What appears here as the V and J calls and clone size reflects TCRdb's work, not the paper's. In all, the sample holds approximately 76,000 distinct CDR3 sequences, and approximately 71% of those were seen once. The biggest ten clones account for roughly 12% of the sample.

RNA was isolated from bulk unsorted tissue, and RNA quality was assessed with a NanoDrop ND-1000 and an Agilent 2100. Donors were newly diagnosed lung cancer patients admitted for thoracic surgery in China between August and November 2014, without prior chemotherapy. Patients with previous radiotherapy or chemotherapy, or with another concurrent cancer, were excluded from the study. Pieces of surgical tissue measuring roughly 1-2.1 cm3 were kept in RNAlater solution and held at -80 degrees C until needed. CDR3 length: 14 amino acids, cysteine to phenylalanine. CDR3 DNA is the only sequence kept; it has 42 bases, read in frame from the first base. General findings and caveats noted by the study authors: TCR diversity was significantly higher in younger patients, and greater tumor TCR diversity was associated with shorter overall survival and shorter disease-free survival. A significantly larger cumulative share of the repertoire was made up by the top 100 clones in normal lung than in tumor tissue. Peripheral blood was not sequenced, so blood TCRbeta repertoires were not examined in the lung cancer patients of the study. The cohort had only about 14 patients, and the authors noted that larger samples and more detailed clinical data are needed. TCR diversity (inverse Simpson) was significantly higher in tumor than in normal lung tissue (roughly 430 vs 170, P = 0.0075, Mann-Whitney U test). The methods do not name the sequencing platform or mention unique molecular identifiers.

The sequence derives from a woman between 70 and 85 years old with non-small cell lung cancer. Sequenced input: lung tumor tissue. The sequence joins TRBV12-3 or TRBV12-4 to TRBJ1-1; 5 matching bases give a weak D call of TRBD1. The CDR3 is CTSRVESRNTEAFF. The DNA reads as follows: TGTACCAGCAGGGTGGAGTCGAGGAACACTGAAGCTTTCTTT.